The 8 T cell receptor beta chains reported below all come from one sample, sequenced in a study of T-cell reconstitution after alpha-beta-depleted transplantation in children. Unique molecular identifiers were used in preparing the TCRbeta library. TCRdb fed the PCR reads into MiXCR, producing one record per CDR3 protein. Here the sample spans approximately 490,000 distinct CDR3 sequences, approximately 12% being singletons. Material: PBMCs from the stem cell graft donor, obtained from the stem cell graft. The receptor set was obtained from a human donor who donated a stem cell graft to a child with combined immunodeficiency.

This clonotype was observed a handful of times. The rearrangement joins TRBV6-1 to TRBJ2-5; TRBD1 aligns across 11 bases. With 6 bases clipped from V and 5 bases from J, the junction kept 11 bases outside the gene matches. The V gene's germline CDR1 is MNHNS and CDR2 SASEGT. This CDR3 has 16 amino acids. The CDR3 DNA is TGTGCCAGCAGCTTCCTGATGGACAGGGGGCGTGAGACCCAGTACTTC. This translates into CASSFLMDRGRETQYF.

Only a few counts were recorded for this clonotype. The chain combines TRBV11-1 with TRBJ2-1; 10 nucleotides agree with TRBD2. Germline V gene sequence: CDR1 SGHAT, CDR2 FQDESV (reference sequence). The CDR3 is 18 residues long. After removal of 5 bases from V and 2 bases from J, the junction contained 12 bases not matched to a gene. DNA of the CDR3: TGTGCCAGCAGCATCTACCCGGGACTAGCGAAGGCCTACAATGAGCAGTTCTTC. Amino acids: CASSIYPGLAKAYNEQFF.

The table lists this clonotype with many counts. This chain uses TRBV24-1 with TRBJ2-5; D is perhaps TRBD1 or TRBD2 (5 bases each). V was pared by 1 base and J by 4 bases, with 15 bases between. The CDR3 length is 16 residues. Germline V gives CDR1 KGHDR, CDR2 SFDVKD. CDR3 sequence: CATSDFGQPGRETQYF. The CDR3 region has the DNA TGTGCCACCAGTGATTTCGGCCAGCCAGGGAGAGAGACCCAGTACTTC.

CDR3 in amino acids: CASSLAEHNEQFF. The DNA for the CDR3 is TGTGCCAGCAGTTTAGCGGAGCACAATGAGCAGTTCTTC. The rearrangement links TRBV12-3 or TRBV12-4 to TRBJ2-1; D unresolved. With 0 bases removed from V and 5 bases from J, the gap between germline ends came to 5 bases. The CDR3 contains 13 residues.

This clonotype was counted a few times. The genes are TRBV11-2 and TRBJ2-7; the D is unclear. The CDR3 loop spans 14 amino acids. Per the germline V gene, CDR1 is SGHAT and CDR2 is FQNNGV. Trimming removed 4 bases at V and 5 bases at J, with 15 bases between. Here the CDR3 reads CASSSLSDDHEQYF. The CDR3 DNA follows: TGTGCCAGCAGCTCACTGTCTGACGATCACGAGCAGTACTTC.

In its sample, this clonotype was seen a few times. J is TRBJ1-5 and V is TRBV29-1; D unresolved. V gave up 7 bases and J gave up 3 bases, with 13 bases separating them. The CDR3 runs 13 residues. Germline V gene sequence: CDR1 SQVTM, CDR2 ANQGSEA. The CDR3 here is CSAAGKNNQPQHF. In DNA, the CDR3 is TGCAGCGCCGCGGGGAAGAACAATCAGCCCCAGCATTTT. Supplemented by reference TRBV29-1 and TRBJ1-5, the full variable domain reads SAVISQKPSRDICQRGTSLTIQCQVDSQVTMMFWYRQQPGQSLTLIATANQGSEATYESGFVIDKFPISRPNLTFSTLTVSNMSPEDSSIYLCSAAGKNNQPQHFGDGTRLSIL.

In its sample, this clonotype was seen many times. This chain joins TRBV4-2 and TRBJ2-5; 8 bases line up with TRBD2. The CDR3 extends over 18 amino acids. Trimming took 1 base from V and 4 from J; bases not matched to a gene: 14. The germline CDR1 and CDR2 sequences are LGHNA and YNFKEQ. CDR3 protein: CASSQVLSGGAFAETQYF. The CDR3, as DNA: TGTGCCAGCAGCCAAGTTCTTTCGGGGGGGGCCTTCGCAGAGACCCAGTACTTC.

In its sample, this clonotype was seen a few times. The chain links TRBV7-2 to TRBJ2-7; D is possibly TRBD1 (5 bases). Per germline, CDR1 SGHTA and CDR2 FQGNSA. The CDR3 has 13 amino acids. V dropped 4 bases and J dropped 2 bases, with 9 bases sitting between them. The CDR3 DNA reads TGTGCCAGCAGCTGGGGCAGTCCCTACGAGCAGTACTTC. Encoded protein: CASSWGSPYEQYF. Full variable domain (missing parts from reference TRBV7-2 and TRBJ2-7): GAGVSQSPSNKVTEKGKDVELRCDPISGHTALYWYRQSLGQGLEFLIYFQGNSAPDKSGLPSDRFSAERTGGSVSTLTIQRTQQEDSAVYLCASSWGSPYEQYFGPGTRLTVT.